This T cell receptor (beta chain) emerged from a study of breast tumors, draining lymph nodes, adjacent tissues. Study-level results: Most tumor T cells seemingly derive from lymph node, then expand in tumor. That most tumor T cells come from lymph nodes remained unproven. Luminal-like breast cancer showed significantly higher tumor–nontumor repertoire similarity than basal-like. Compared with lymph nodes, tumors were less diverse; compared with nontumor tissue, more.

This clonotype was picked up a small number of times. The antigen is not known. The CDR3 is 15 amino acids. The germline gives CDR1 PRHDT, CDR2 FYEKMQ (reference sequence). Trimming cost V 3 bases and J 2 bases; bases outside gene matches: 5. Samples came from axillary lymph nodes draining the breast cancer. TCRdb ran MiXCR on the multiplex PCR reads and lists one entry per CDR3 protein. The table has 140,000 or so distinct CDR3 sequences, 30% to 35% seen once. The rearrangement links TRBV13 to TRBJ2-3, with 7 bases matching TRBD1. The sequencing sample was made of axillary lymph node tissue. The clonotype comes from a female donor with breast cancer. Some clones in this sample may be carry-over from other donors' samples. The CDR3 sequence: CASSFPGQLTDTQYF. Written as DNA, the CDR3 is TGTGCCAGCAGCTTTCCGGGACAGCTCACAGATACGCAGTATTTT.